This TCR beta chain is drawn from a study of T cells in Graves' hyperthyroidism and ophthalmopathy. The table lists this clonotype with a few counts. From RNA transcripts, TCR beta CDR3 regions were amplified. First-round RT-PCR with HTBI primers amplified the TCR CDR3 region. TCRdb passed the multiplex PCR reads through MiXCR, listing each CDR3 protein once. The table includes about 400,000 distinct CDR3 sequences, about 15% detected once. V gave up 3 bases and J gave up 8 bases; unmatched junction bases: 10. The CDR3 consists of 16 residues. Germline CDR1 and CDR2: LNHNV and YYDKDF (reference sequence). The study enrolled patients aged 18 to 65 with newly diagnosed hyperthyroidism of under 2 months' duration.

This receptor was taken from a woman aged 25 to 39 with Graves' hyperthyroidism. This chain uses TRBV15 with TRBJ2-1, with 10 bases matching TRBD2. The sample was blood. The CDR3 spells CATSRASGRGSDEQFF. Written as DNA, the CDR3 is TGTGCCACCAGCAGGGCTAGCGGGAGAGGTTCCGATGAGCAGTTCTTC.